This T cell receptor (beta chain) was observed in a study of post-analysis software for immune sequencing data. In the study overall: Relapsing-remitting, secondary progressive and progressive-relapsing forms made up the multiple sclerosis disease courses.

Findings of the study overall: Four or five TRBV segments were more frequent in patients than controls; TRBV5-6, TRBV5-1 and TRBV20-1 belonged to this group.

Prepared TCR beta cDNA libraries contained unique molecular identifiers. A single record per CDR3 protein comes from TCRdb applying MiXCR to the PCR reads. The sample shows roughly 540,000 distinct CDR3 sequences, 30% to 40% of them seen only once. CDR1 and CDR2 from the germline V gene are SEHNR and FQNEAQ (reference sequence). Trimming stripped 5 bases from V and 3 bases from J, with 13 bases between. The CDR3 totals 14 residues. In regard to this clonotype: Its target is unknown. The CDR3 end shows no conserved phenylalanine or tryptophan, and so a read error is likely.

The genes are TRBV7-9 and TRBJ1-1, with no clear D. The source material was blood. This sequence originates from a girl aged 2-17 years with multiple sclerosis. This CDR3 reads CASSPTPGYTEAFL. In DNA, the CDR3 is TGTGCCAGCAGCCCTACACCCGGGTACACTGAAGCTTTCTTG.